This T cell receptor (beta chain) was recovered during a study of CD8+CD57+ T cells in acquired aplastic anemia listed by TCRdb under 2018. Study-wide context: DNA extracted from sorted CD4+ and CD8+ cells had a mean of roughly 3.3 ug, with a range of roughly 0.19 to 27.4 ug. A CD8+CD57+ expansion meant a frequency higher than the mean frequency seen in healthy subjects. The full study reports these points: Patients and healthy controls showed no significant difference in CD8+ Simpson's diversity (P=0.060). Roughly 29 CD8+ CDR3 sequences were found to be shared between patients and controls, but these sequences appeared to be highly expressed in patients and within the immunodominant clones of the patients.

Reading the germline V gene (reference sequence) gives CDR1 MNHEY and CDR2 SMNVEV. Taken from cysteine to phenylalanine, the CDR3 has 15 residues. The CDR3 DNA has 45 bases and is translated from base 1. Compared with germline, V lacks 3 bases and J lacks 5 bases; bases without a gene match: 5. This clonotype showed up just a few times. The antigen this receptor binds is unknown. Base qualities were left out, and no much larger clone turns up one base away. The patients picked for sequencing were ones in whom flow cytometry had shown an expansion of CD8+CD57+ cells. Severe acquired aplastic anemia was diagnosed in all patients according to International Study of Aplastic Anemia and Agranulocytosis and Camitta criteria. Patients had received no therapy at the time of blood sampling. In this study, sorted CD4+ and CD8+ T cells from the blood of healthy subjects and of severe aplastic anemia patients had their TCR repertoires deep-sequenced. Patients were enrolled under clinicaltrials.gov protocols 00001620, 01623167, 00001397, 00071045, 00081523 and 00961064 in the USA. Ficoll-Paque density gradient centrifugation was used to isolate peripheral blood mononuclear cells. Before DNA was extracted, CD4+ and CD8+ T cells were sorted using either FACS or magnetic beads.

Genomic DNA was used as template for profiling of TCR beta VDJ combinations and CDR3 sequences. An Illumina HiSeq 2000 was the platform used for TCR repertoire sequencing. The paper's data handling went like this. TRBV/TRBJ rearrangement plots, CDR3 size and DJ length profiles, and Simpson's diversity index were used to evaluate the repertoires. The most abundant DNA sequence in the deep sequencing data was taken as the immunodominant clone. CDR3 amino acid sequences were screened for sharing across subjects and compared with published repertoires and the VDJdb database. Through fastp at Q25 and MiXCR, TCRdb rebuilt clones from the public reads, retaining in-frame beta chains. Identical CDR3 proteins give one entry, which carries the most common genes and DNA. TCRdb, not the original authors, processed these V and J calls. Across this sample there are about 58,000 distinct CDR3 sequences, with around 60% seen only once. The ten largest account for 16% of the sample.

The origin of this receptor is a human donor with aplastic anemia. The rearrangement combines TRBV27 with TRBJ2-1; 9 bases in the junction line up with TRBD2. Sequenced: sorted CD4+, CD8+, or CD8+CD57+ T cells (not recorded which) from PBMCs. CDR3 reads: CASSFGTSHNNEQFF. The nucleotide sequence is TGTGCCAGCAGTTTCGGGACTAGCCATAACAATGAGCAGTTCTTC.